A single sample is the source of the 22 T cell receptor beta chains below, sequenced in a study of T cell changes during pregnancy in multiple sclerosis. Sequencing was performed with immunoSEQ multiplex PCR; in TCRdb, only in-frame clones are kept and a portion is missing. The sample carries tens of thousands of clones, 94% recorded once. The sequenced sample was CD4+ T cells from peripheral blood mononuclear cells, obtained in the first trimester of pregnancy. The receptors shown here come from a female donor with multiple sclerosis, enrolled in a pregnancy study.

The chain couples TRBV6-6 to TRBJ2-4, with D possibly TRBD2 on 6 matching bases. The V and J ends lost 5 bases and 3 bases respectively, with 17 bases between them. Germline lookup yields CDR1 MNHNY and CDR2 SVGAGI (reference sequence). This CDR3 has 16 residues. The CDR3 protein is CASSPRTNEDKNIQYF. The CDR3 bases are TGTGCCAGCAGTCCCCGGACTAATGAGGACAAAAACATTCAGTACTTC.

The genes are TRBV4-2 and TRBJ1-2; tentatively, D is TRBD1 (5 bases). Germline-derived CDR1 and CDR2 are LGHNA and YNFKEQ. This CDR3 spans 16 amino acids. Trimming took off 0 bases at V and 5 bases at J, with 16 bases between the two ends. This chain's CDR3 is CASSQDAGTERYGYTF. In DNA form, the CDR3 reads TGTGCCAGCAGCCAAGATGCGGGGACGGAGCGGTATGGCTACACCTTC.

This clone was seen just once. The chain employs TRBV18 and TRBJ2-7; D is uncertain. The V gene lost 4 bases and the J gene lost 2 bases, with 6 bases spanning the gap. The CDR3 is made up of 12 amino acids. In germline, CDR1 is KGHSH, CDR2 LQKENI. CDR3 sequence reads: CASSRQTYEQYF. CDR3 sequence (DNA): TGTGCCAGCTCACGGCAAACCTACGAGCAGTACTTC.

The V gene is TRBV6-5, the J gene TRBJ2-2; no firm D call. V was shortened by 11 bases and J by 7 bases, with 5 bases between the two germline ends. Germline CDR1 and CDR2: MNHEY and SVGAGI. The CDR3 length is 9 residues. CDR3 residues: CAGHGELFF. The CDR3 nucleotides read TGTGCCGGCCACGGGGAGCTGTTTTTT.

This clone was seen a single time. The V call is TRBV25-1, the J call TRBJ1-1; TRBD1 is a possible D gene (5 bases). The CDR3 has 13 residues. Deletions cut 4 bases from V and 4 bases from J, with 10 bases between. The germline V gene encodes CDR1 MGHDK and CDR2 SYGVNS. The CDR3: CASSGRDSTEAFF. CDR3 nucleotide sequence: TGTGCCAGCAGTGGCAGGGATAGCACTGAAGCTTTCTTT.

V gene TRBV11-2 combines with J gene TRBJ2-3, with TRBD1 as a possible D gene (5 bases). CDR3 size: 13 residues. Germline V lookup: CDR1 SGHAT, CDR2 FQNNGV. Between the trimmed V and J ends, which lost 5 bases and 4 bases, there was a span of 10 bases. Written as DNA, the CDR3 is TGTGCCAGCAGCACACGACAGCCAGATACGCAGTATTTT. Translation: CASSTRQPDTQYF.

The V and J genes are TRBV10-1 and TRBJ2-3, with D hard to call. Per the germline V gene, CDR1 is WNHNN and CDR2 is SYGVQD (reference sequence). V was shortened by 3 bases and J by 3 bases, with 4 bases between the two germline ends. The CDR3 contains 12 residues. In DNA, the CDR3 is TGCGCCAGCAGTGATCAAACAGATACGCAGTATTTT. This gives the protein CASSDQTDTQYF.

The count of this clone is one. The chain has TRBV10-3 and TRBJ2-1; the D gene is possibly TRBD1 (6 bases). The ends were cut back, 8 bases at V and 5 bases at J, with 16 bases in the middle. Germline CDR1 is ENHRY and CDR2 is SYGVKD. The CDR3 loop spans 14 amino acids. Here the CDR3 reads CAIGRQASNNEQFF. The CDR3 DNA reads as TGTGCCATCGGAAGACAGGCCTCAAACAATGAGCAGTTCTTC.

This clone was detected only once. Here the CDR3 DNA reads TGCGCCAGCTCCTTGCAGGGGGCCGGGGAGCTGTTTTTT. Its translation is CASSLQGAGELFF. The chain has TRBV10-1 and TRBJ2-2, with 7 nucleotides matching TRBD1. V dropped 8 bases and J dropped 6; count of bases not matched to a gene: 6. This CDR3 has 13 amino acids. In germline, CDR1 is WNHNN, CDR2 SYGVQD (reference sequence).

The genes are TRBV27 and TRBJ1-1, with a tentative D call TRBD1 (6 bases). The CDR3 spans 16 residues. Germline V lookup: CDR1 MNHEY, CDR2 SMNVEV (reference sequence). V was pared by 6 bases and J by 0 bases, with 17 bases between. The CDR3 nucleotides read TGTGCCAGCAGGGACAACAGGGTATTAGTGAACACTGAAGCTTTCTTT. Its translation is CASRDNRVLVNTEAFF.

The V call is TRBV4-1, the J call TRBJ1-1; 7 bases align to TRBD1. Trimming at V came to 0 bases and at J to 10 bases, leaving 5 bases not matched to a gene. CDR1 MGHRA and CDR2 YSYEKL come from the germline V gene. The CDR3 has 13 residues. The CDR3 nucleotides read TGCGCCAGCAGCCAAGATTCAAACAGGGGAGCTTTCTTT. As protein: CASSQDSNRGAFF.

A word on this clone: Sequence at one end of the junction differs from germline and may be a read error. This chain joins TRBV7-2 and TRBJ2-7; TRBD1 might be the D (5 bases). The CDR3 totals 11 residues. Germline loops: CDR1 SGHTA, CDR2 FQGNSA. CDR3 amino acids: CASSLEVGLNF. The CDR3 nucleotides read TGTGCCAGCAGCTTAGAGGTGGGGCTGAACTTC.

This clone was detected once. The chain carries TRBV5-5 and TRBJ1-1, with D tentatively TRBD1 (6 bases). The CDR3 spans 16 residues. Trimming shortened V by 4 bases and J by 1 base, and 17 bases separated the two germline ends. CDR1 and CDR2 (germline): SGHKS, YYEKEE (reference sequence). CDR3 nucleotide sequence: TGTGCCAGCAGCAAGGTGGGGACACCCAAGAACACTGAAGCTTTCTTT. This encodes CASSKVGTPKNTEAFF.

The chain links TRBV5-1 to TRBJ2-5; 13 nucleotides agree with TRBD2. CDR1 and CDR2 from the germline V gene are SGHRS and YFSETQ. V dropped 3 bases and J dropped 3; count of bases not matched to a gene: 8. The CDR3 extends over 17 amino acids. The CDR3 DNA reads TGCGCCAGCAGCTACTCCTGGACTAGCGGGGGTAAAGAGACCCAGTACTTC. It is translated as CASSYSWTSGGKETQYF.

The chain couples TRBV6-1 to TRBJ2-3; 11 positions agree with TRBD2. This CDR3 comprises 15 residues. CDR1 is MNHNS, CDR2 SASEGT, per germline. J gave up 3 bases and V 4 bases, and 3 bases lay outside the gene matches. CDR3: CASSVSGGATDTQYF. The DNA for the CDR3 is TGTGCCAGCAGTGTTAGCGGGGGGGCTACAGATACGCAGTATTTT.

This rearrangement joins TRBV19 to TRBJ1-1; D is uncertain. CDR3 length: 12 amino acids. The V gene's germline CDR1 is LNHDA and CDR2 SQIVND (reference sequence). V was trimmed by 7 bases and J by 6 bases, leaving 12 bases between them. Here the CDR3 DNA reads TGTGCCAGTAAAATAGCCGACTCTGAAGCTTTCTTT. Protein product: CASKIADSEAFF.

The genes are TRBV5-8 and TRBJ1-5; a weak D match, TRBD1 (5 bases). The CDR3 totals 16 residues. Per the germline V gene, CDR1 is SGHTS and CDR2 is YDEGEE. V shed 0 bases and J shed 4 bases, with 14 bases lying between them. The CDR3 spells CASSLEVPGLNQPQHF. CDR3 bases: TGTGCCAGCAGCTTGGAAGTTCCAGGGCTAAATCAGCCCCAGCATTTT.

DNA for the CDR3: TGTGCCAGCAGTTTATCCGGGACAGGGGGCACTGAAGCTTTCTTT. Amino acid sequence: CASSLSGTGGTEAFF. The chain joins TRBV27 to TRBJ1-1; TRBD1 agrees at 11 bases. With 0 bases clipped from V and 4 bases from J, the junction kept 1 base outside the gene matches. Germline loops: CDR1 MNHEY, CDR2 SMNVEV (reference sequence). This CDR3 comprises 15 residues.

The rearrangement links TRBV19 to TRBJ1-4; D uncertain. Per germline, CDR1 LNHDA and CDR2 SQIVND (reference sequence). The CDR3 is 13 residues long. V lost 3 bases and J lost 8, with 10 bases in between. The CDR3 nucleotides read TGTGCCAGTAGTATCCACTCGACAGAAAAACTGTTTTTT. This sequence encodes CASSIHSTEKLFF.

The CDR3 bases are TGTGCCAGCAGCAAATTGGGGGGGGCCGTAAAGAATTCACCCCTCCACTTT. Its translation: CASSKLGGAVKNSPLHF. The rearrangement joins TRBV21-1 to TRBJ1-6. TRBV21-1 is noted as a pseudogene. This CDR3 is built from 17 residues.

This chain connects TRBV5-6 to TRBJ1-1; a possible D gene is TRBD1 (5 bases). The V gene lost 3 bases and the J gene lost 2 bases, with 8 bases spanning the gap. The CDR3 contains 13 residues. CDR1 and CDR2 from the germline V gene are SGHDT and YYEEEE. This CDR3 reads CASSSDSNTEAFF. The CDR3 bases are TGTGCCAGCAGCTCCGACAGTAACACTGAAGCTTTCTTT. The entire variable domain, with the rest obtained from reference TRBV5-6 and TRBJ1-1, is as follows: DAGVTQSPTHLIKTRGQQVTLRCSPKSGHDTVSWYQQALGQGPQFIFQYYEEEERQRGNFPDRFSGHQFPNYSSELNVNALLLGDSALYLCASSSDSNTEAFFGQGTRLTVV.

The rearrangement uses TRBV14 and TRBJ2-5, with 10 positions matching TRBD2. The CDR3 loop spans 16 amino acids. Germline loops: CDR1 SGHDN, CDR2 FVKESK. V lost 4 bases to trimming and J lost 0 bases; unmatched junction nucleotides: 5. CDR3 DNA: TGTGCCAGCAGCCCCGCTAGCGGGGGCCACCAAGAGACCCAGTACTTC. This encodes CASSPASGGHQETQYF.